This T cell receptor (beta chain) stems from a study of shared clonotypes between healthy human individuals. Turning to the study itself: The study used three CD4 naive, three CD4 memory, two CD8 naive and one CD8 memory plate per donor.

Clones were sequenced by immunoSEQ multiplex PCR, and TCRdb holds only the in-frame ones, with some missing. The sample carries around 2.3 million clones, approximately 94% recorded once. In its sample, this clone was seen once. CDR1 SGHRS and CDR2 YFSETQ come from the germline V gene. With 4 bases clipped from V and 3 bases from J, the junction kept 9 bases outside the gene matches. CDR3 size: 16 residues. The chain is built from TRBV5-1 and TRBJ1-1, with 10 bases identical to TRBD1. Material for sequencing was naive CD4+ T cells sorted from blood. The sample's subset: CD45RA+ positively selected. The receptor was derived from a man younger than 30 in good health. CDR3 loop: CASSPKTGGLDTEAFF. The CDR3 DNA reads TGCGCCAGCAGCCCAAAGACAGGGGGCCTGGACACTGAAGCTTTCTTT.